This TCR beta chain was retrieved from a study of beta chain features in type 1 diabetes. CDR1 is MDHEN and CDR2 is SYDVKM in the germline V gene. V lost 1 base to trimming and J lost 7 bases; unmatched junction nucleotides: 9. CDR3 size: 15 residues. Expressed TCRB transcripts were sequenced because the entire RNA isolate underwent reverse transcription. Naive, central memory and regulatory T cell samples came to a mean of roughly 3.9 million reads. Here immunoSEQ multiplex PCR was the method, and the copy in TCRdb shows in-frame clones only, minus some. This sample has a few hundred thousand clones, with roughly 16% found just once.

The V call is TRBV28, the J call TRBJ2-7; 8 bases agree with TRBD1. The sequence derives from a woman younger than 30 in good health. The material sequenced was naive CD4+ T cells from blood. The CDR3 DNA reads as TGTGCCAGCAGTTTATACCGGGACAGGAGGATTGAGCAGTACTTC. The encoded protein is CASSLYRDRRIEQYF.